This TCR beta chain was sequenced in a study of somatic mutations in cytotoxic T cells in rheumatoid arthritis. Overall study results and limits: In rheumatoid arthritis patients, unlike healthy controls, CD8+ clonality rose with age. The modest underrepresentation of TRBV07 observed in rheumatoid arthritis patients was not subjected to multiple-comparison adjustment.

As processed by the authors: Concordance between patient CD8+ clones exceeding 1% and published virus-specific TCRB sequences was infrequent. The method was immunoSEQ multiplex PCR; TCRdb's version includes in-frame clones alone and lacks a portion of them. Clone size and V and J calls were adopted from that table, with D and trimming inferred from the DNA. The repertoire has some 8,700 clones, about 75% of them found once; the top ten carry roughly two fifths. A note on this clone: Its antigen remains unknown.

The length of the CDR3 is 13 residues. V shed 3 bases and J shed 5 bases, with 11 bases lying between them. The germline gives CDR1 SGHVS, CDR2 FNYEAQ. This clonotype was obtained from an adult with rheumatoid arthritis. The rearrangement links TRBV7-6 to TRBJ2-7, with D possibly called TRBD1 or TRBD2 (5 bases each). The sample taken for sequencing was CD8+ T cells sorted from blood. For the CDR3, the DNA is TGTGCCAGCAGCTTTTATCTGGGGGACGAGCAGTACTTC. Its translation: CASSFYLGDEQYF.